The next 29 T cell receptor beta chains were all read from a single sample in a study of vaccination effects on CD4 cells after COVID-19. Antigen-specific CD4+ T cells were expanded with viral peptide pools in the ViraFEST assay before sequencing. Cultured cells yielded isolated CD4+ T cells after 10 days. Nucleocapsid antibody tests were negative, and the vaccine recipients had no prior SARS-CoV-2 infection. These TCRs' antigens remain unknown. The method was immunoSEQ multiplex PCR; TCRdb's version includes in-frame clones alone and lacks a portion of them. The profile shows roughly 67,000 clones, 78% of them singletons. This sample comprised CD4+ T cells from PBMCs cultured with SARS-CoV-2 spike peptides, obtained before COVID-19 vaccination. All receptors derive from a human donor who received a COVID-19 vaccine.

The CDR3 DNA reads as TGCGCCAGCATCCCGAGACAAACTTTAGATACGCAGTATTTT. Residues: CASIPRQTLDTQYF. The chain has TRBV10-2 and TRBJ2-3; no clear D gene. Per the germline V gene, CDR1 is WSHSY and CDR2 is SAAADI. CDR3 size: 14 residues. Trimming removed 7 bases from V and 5 bases from J, with 16 bases in between.

The chain is built from TRBV18 and TRBJ1-2; the D is unclear. The CDR3 spans 14 residues. V lost 2 bases, J lost 4 bases, and 11 bases lay in between. CDR1 is KGHSH, CDR2 LQKENI, per germline. In nucleotides, the CDR3 is TGTGCCAGCTCACCATCGCGGGATTCCTATGGCTACACCTTC. This translates into CASSPSRDSYGYTF.

The sample holds a few counts of this clone. V is TRBV19 and J is TRBJ2-5, with TRBD1 as a possible D gene (5 bases). Germline V gene sequence: CDR1 LNHDA, CDR2 SQIVND (reference sequence). V was shortened by 5 bases and J by 2 bases, with 18 bases between the two germline ends. The CDR3 is made up of 16 amino acids. Written as DNA, the CDR3 is TGTGCCAGTAGTGGGTCAGGGCTCCCTCTTCAAGAGACCCAGTACTTC. Translation: CASSGSGLPLQETQYF.

The chain joins TRBV6-6 to TRBJ2-5; no firm D call. The germline V gene has CDR1 MNHNY and CDR2 SVGAGI (reference sequence). Deletions cut 6 bases from V and 2 bases from J, with 4 bases between. The CDR3 loop spans 11 amino acids. This CDR3 reads CASRIQETQYF. The CDR3, as DNA: TGTGCCAGCAGGATTCAAGAGACCCAGTACTTC.

J is TRBJ1-4 and V is TRBV18; TRBD1 matches 7 bases. The CDR3 spans 14 residues. In germline, CDR1 is KGHSH, CDR2 LQKENI. With 3 bases clipped from V and 5 bases from J, the junction kept 3 bases outside the gene matches. The CDR3 loop is CASSPGTANEKLFF. In DNA form, the CDR3 reads TGTGCCAGCTCACCCGGGACAGCAAATGAAAAACTGTTTTTT.

The gene calls are TRBV5-4 and TRBJ1-1, with D possibly TRBD1 on 5 matching bases. V lost 2 bases and J 1 base, leaving 12 bases between the germline ends. CDR3 size: 15 residues. Germline V gene lookup returns CDR1 SGHNT and CDR2 YYREEE (reference sequence). CDR3 loop: CASSFGQGPNTEAFF. In DNA, the CDR3 is TGTGCCAGCAGCTTCGGTCAGGGACCGAACACTGAAGCTTTCTTT. Using reference TRBV5-4 and TRBJ1-1 for the parts outside the CDR3, the full variable domain is ETGVTQSPTHLIKTRGQQVTLRCSSQSGHNTVSWYQQALGQGPQFIFQYYREEENGRGNFPPRFSGLQFPNYSSELNVNALELDDSALYLCASSFGQGPNTEAFFGQGTRLTVV.

V gene TRBV10-2 combines with J gene TRBJ2-5; TRBD2 matches 11 bases. V gave up 3 bases and J gave up 4 bases; unmatched junction bases: 1. Germline lookup yields CDR1 WSHSY and CDR2 SAAADI. CDR3 length: 14 amino acids. CDR3 sequence: CASSELAGVETQYF. The CDR3 DNA sequence: TGCGCCAGCAGTGAACTAGCGGGGGTAGAGACCCAGTACTTC.

This clone was found a few times. The chain joins TRBV19 to TRBJ1-5, with TRBD1 matching over 9 bases. V trimming: 2 bases; J trimming: 2 bases; junction bases outside the gene matches: 1. Germline assignment: CDR1 LNHDA and CDR2 SQIVND (reference sequence). The CDR3 consists of 15 residues. The CDR3 is CASSIRTGGNQPQHF. Written as DNA, the CDR3 is TGTGCCAGTAGTATAAGGACAGGGGGCAATCAGCCCCAGCATTTT.

The chain carries TRBV5-4 and TRBJ2-5; the D gene could be TRBD1 or TRBD2 (5 bases each). Trimming took 4 bases from V and 1 from J, leaving 8 bases between them. Germline V CDR1 and CDR2: SGHNT, YYREEE (reference sequence). CDR3 size: 13 residues. The CDR3 coding sequence is TGTGCCAGCAGCCGGGACCCCCAAGAGACCCAGTACTTC. It yields the protein CASSRDPQETQYF.

This chain joins TRBV6-5 and TRBJ2-1; 9 bases are shared with TRBD1. The J segment lost 4 bases and the V segment lost 7 bases, leaving 5 bases of the junction unmatched. The CDR3 contains 14 residues. The germline gives CDR1 MNHEY, CDR2 SVGAGI. This CDR3 reads CASTHRGRYNEQFF. CDR3 coding DNA: TGTGCCAGCACCCACAGGGGGCGATACAATGAGCAGTTCTTC.

The chain recombines TRBV18 with TRBJ2-5; tentatively, D is TRBD1 (7 bases). Looked up from germline, CDR1 is KGHSH and CDR2 is LQKENI. V was clipped by 2 bases and J by 5 bases, with 15 bases between them. The CDR3 extends over 15 amino acids. As DNA, the CDR3 is TGTGCCAGCTCACCATCTTTCGCAGGGGGGGAGACCCAGTACTTC. Translating it yields CASSPSFAGGETQYF.

This clone was counted between two and nine times. This chain joins TRBV6-2 or TRBV6-3 and TRBJ1-2; a possible D gene is TRBD1 (5 bases). The CDR3 loop spans 15 amino acids. V was cut by 0 bases and J by 3 bases, with 11 bases left in between. CDR1 is MNHEY and CDR2 is SVGEGT in the germline V gene. As DNA, the CDR3 is TGTGCCAGCAGTTACTCTGTAGGGACCTACTATGGCTACACCTTC. Translation gives CASSYSVGTYYGYTF.

This chain connects TRBV6-5 to TRBJ2-1, with D perhaps matching TRBD2 (5 bases). Between the trimmed V and J ends, which lost 8 bases and 9 bases, there was a span of 11 bases. This CDR3 has 11 amino acids. Germline CDR1 and CDR2: MNHEY and SVGAGI. The CDR3 spells CASLRAGEQFF. The CDR3 region has the DNA TGTGCCAGCCTGAGGGCGGGTGAGCAGTTCTTC.

V and J are TRBV5-1 and TRBJ1-4; tentatively, D is TRBD1 (5 bases). CDR1 is SGHRS, CDR2 YFSETQ, per germline. The V gene lost 4 bases and the J gene lost 0 bases, with 10 bases spanning the gap. The CDR3 length is 15 residues. This CDR3 reads CASSPPGPTNEKLFF. The CDR3 nucleotides read TGCGCCAGCAGCCCTCCGGGACCAACTAATGAAAAACTGTTTTTT.

V usage is TRBV5-1 and J usage is TRBJ1-1; tentative D call: TRBD1 (5 bases). Trimming removed 0 bases from V and 0 bases from J, with 6 bases in between. The CDR3 covers 14 residues. CDR1 is SGHRS and CDR2 is YFSETQ in the germline V gene. The CDR3, as DNA: TGCGCCAGCAGCTTGGGGGGACTGAACACTGAAGCTTTCTTT. Translation gives CASSLGGLNTEAFF.

This clone has just a few counts. The rearrangement links TRBV19 to TRBJ1-5; the D is unclear. The CDR3 consists of 13 residues. With 3 bases removed from V and 7 bases from J, the gap between germline ends came to 10 bases. Germline V lookup: CDR1 LNHDA, CDR2 SQIVND (reference sequence). Here the CDR3 reads CASSISGQQPQHF. The CDR3 nucleotides read TGTGCCAGTAGTATTAGCGGCCAGCAGCCCCAGCATTTT.

The J gene is TRBJ2-7, the V gene TRBV5-6; 7 bases map to TRBD1. Germline CDR1 is SGHDT and CDR2 is YYEEEE. The V and J ends lost 3 bases and 0 bases, in that order; junction bases with no gene match: 6. CDR3 length equals 15 residues. The CDR3 nucleotides are TGTGCCAGCAGCTCGCTTGGGGACAGCTCCTACGAGCAGTACGTC. It encodes CASSSLGDSSYEQYV.

The rearrangement links TRBV6-2 or TRBV6-3 to TRBJ2-5; the D call may be TRBD1 or TRBD2 (6 bases each). V lost 2 bases to trimming and J lost 5 bases, with 12 bases between them. The germline gives CDR1 MNHEY, CDR2 SVGEGT. This CDR3 has 14 amino acids. This CDR3 reads CASSYGGGPETQYF. The CDR3 DNA is TGTGCCAGCAGTTACGGAGGGGGGCCGGAGACCCAGTACTTC.

This clone was seen only a few times. This rearrangement joins TRBV5-4 to TRBJ2-7; possible D gene TRBD2, 5 bases. V was cut by 2 bases and J by 4 bases, with 13 bases left in between. The germline CDR1 and CDR2 sequences are SGHNT and YYREEE (reference sequence). CDR3 length: 14 amino acids. The CDR3 nucleotides are TGTGCCAGCAGCTTCTGGGGTGACTATTACGAGCAGTACGTC. Residues: CASSFWGDYYEQYV.

V and J are TRBV14 and TRBJ1-1; 10 bases are a match to TRBD1. This CDR3 is built from 16 residues. The germline CDR1 and CDR2 sequences are SGHDN and FVKESK. J gave up 4 bases and V 4 bases, and 9 bases lay outside the gene matches. DNA of the CDR3: TGTGCCAGCAGCCGAGGACAGGGGGGGTGGAGCACTGAAGCTTTCTTT. Its translation: CASSRGQGGWSTEAFF.

This rearrangement joins TRBV11-2 to TRBJ2-3; D remains unclear. CDR1 and CDR2 from the germline V gene are SGHAT and FQNNGV. V was clipped by 1 base and J by 0 bases, with 11 bases between them. CDR3 size: 16 residues. CDR3 nucleotides: TGTGCCAGCAGCTTAGTTGGCCAGTCTAGCACAGATACGCAGTATTTT. Encoded protein: CASSLVGQSSTDTQYF. The whole variable domain, remainder taken from reference TRBV11-2 and TRBJ2-3, is EAGVAQSPRYKIIEKRQSVAFWCNPISGHATLYWYQQILGQGPKLLIQFQNNGVVDDSQLPKDRFSAERLKGVDSTLKIQPAKLEDSAVYLCASSLVGQSSTDTQYFGPGTRLTVL.

The rearrangement uses TRBV12-3 or TRBV12-4 and TRBJ1-2; TRBD1 aligns across 7 bases. V shed 5 bases, J shed 6 bases, and the junction held 6 bases outside the gene matches. The CDR3 consists of 13 residues. The CDR3 is CASSPGTANGYTF. The CDR3 coding sequence is TGTGCCAGCAGTCCCGGGACAGCAAATGGCTACACCTTC.

The chain joins TRBV19 to TRBJ2-5; a weak D match, TRBD1 (6 bases). V lost 8 bases and J 5 bases, leaving 12 bases between the germline ends. There are 12 residues in the CDR3. Germline CDR1 and CDR2: LNHDA and SQIVND (reference sequence). The CDR3 DNA reads TGTGCCAGTCGCGCGCAGGGGGAGACCCAGTACTTC. Translated, it gives CASRAQGETQYF.

The genes are TRBV25-1 and TRBJ2-3; perhaps TRBD2 as D (5 bases). CDR1 is MGHDK and CDR2 is SYGVNS in the germline V gene. CDR3 size: 12 residues. The V end was cut by 6 bases, the J end by 4 bases, with 8 bases between. The CDR3 DNA sequence: TGTGCCAGCAGCGTTAGCGCAGATACGCAGTATTTT. Translated, it gives CASSVSADTQYF.

The chain joins TRBV6-5 to TRBJ2-5; D not resolved. This CDR3 is built from 14 residues. V dropped 4 bases and J dropped 5 bases, with 14 bases sitting between them. Germline CDR1 and CDR2: MNHEY and SVGAGI. The CDR3 loop is CASSSPPYRETQYF. DNA for the CDR3: TGTGCCAGCAGTTCCCCGCCCTACCGGGAGACCCAGTACTTC.

This clone was found once. The rearrangement uses TRBV10-2 and TRBJ2-3, with 8 bases matching TRBD2. V lost 4 bases, J lost 2 bases, and 8 bases stayed unmatched. Germline V gene lookup returns CDR1 WSHSY and CDR2 SAAADI. The CDR3 is made up of 16 amino acids. The CDR3 nucleotides read TGCGCCAGCAGTGTGGGGCGGGGGGTCATCACAGATACGCAGTATTTT. It codes for CASSVGRGVITDTQYF.

The chain employs TRBV30 and TRBJ1-4; maybe TRBD1 (6 bases). CDR3 length: 12 amino acids. Germline V gene sequence: CDR1 GTSNPN, CDR2 SVGIG (reference sequence). V lost 0 bases and J 8 bases, leaving 7 bases between the germline ends. The CDR3 spells CAWSVGTEKLFF. The CDR3 DNA follows: TGTGCCTGGAGTGTTGGGACAGAAAAACTGTTTTTT.

This chain uses TRBV19 with TRBJ1-2; D gene uncertain. Germline CDR1 reads LNHDA; CDR2 reads SQIVND (reference sequence). The ends were cut back, 7 bases at V and 2 bases at J, with 17 bases in the middle. CDR3 size: 15 residues. CDR3 protein: CASNSAETLNYGYTF. CDR3 DNA: TGTGCCAGTAATTCGGCCGAAACCTTAAACTATGGCTACACCTTC.

This chain joins TRBV6-6 and TRBJ1-4; 7 nucleotides align to TRBD1. CDR1 is MNHNY, CDR2 SVGAGI, per germline (reference sequence). V was clipped by 5 bases and J by 7 bases; unmatched bases: 16. This CDR3 spans 17 amino acids. In DNA, the CDR3 is TGTGCCAGCAGTCCTACACTCCAGGGGGGGGATATTGAAAAACTGTTTTTT. Its translation is CASSPTLQGGDIEKLFF.